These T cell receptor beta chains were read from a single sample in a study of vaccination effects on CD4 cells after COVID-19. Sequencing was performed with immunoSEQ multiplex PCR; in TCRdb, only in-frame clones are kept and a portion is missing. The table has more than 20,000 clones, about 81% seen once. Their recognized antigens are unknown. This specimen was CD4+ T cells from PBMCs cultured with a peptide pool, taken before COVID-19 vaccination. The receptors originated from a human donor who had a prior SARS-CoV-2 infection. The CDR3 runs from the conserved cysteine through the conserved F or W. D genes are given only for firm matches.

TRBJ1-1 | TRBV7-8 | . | CASSPSHTEAFF
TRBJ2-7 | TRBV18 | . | CASTMRGVDEQYF
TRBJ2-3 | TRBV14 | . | CASSQGGSGVFGDTQYF
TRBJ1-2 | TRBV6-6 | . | CASSEESYGYTF
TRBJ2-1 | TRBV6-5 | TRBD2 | CASRWGGYNEQFF
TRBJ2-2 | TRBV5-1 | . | CASSLAAQGGDTGELFF
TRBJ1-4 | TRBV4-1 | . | CASSQEQPNEKLFF
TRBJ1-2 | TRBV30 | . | CAWSVQELKNGYTF
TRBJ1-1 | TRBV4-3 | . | CASSQAYNSASEAFF
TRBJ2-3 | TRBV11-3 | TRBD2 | CASSPSGGATDTQYF
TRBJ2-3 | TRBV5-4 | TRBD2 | CASTLGGSDTQYF
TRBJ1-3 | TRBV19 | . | CASSPGTRAVGTGNTIYF
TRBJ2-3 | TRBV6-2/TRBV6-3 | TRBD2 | CASSTRGSGSRDTQYF
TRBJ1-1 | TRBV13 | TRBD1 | CASSAVTGDVTEAFF
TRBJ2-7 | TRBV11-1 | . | CASSLSSYEQYF
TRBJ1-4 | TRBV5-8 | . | CASSLGSSGYEKLFF
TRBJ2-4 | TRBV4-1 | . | CASSPGGAKSLAKNIQYF
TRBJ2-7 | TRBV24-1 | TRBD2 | CATSDSGYRTSGRVHEQYF
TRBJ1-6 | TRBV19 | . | CGGTPKSYNSPLHF
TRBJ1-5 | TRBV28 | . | CASSLLILRGNQPQHF
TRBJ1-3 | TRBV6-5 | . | CASRSGNTIYF
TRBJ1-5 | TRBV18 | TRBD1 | CASSPRTGGDRSQPQHF
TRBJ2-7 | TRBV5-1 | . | CASSFGVSLLEQYF
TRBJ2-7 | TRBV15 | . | CATSRGGDRYEQYF
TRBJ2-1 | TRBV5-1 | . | CASSLVVDRNEQFF
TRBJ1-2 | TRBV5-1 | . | CASSLEGTGVIYTF
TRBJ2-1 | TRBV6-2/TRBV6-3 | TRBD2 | CASSYLQIAGEFF
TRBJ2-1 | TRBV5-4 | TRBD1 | CASSLQGSYNEQFF
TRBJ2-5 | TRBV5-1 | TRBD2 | CASSYAPIFGGGQETQYF
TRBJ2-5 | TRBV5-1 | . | CASSGASGTGETQYF
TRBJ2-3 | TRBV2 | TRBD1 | CASSVGAGGDTQYF
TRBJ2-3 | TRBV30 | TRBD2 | CAWTTGLAGGSDTQYF
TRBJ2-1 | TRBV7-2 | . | CASSLANGVEQFF
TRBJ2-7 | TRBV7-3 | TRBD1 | CASSPGQGAQEQYF
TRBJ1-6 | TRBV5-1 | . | CASSLAGGNSPLHF
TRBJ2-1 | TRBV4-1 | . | CASSQDRGEFNEQFF
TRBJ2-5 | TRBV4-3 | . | CASSQDRGETQYF
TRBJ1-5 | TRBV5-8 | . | CASSSYDSPYSNQPQHF
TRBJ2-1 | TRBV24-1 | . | CATSDFNEQFF
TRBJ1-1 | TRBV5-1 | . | CASSLEQGTEAFF
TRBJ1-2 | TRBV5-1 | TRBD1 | CASGTGNNYGYTF